Listed here are 28 T cell receptor beta chains from one sample, sequenced in a study of PD-1 blockade in classical Hodgkin lymphoma. Profiling relied on immunoSEQ multiplex PCR, and the TCRdb table lists in-frame clones only, not all of them. The sample has over 70,000 clones, about nine tenths seen once. Time point defined: cycle 4 day 1 (C4D1), after six to seven weeks of nivolumab. All patients relapsed after autologous stem cell transplantation, and brentuximab vedotin exposure varied. The specimen comprised peripheral blood mononuclear cells (PBMCs), sampled before the fourth cycle of nivolumab. These receptors all come from a human donor with classical Hodgkin lymphoma.

The chain carries TRBV6-5 and TRBJ1-5, with D possibly being TRBD1 (5 bases). Germline assignment: CDR1 MNHEY and CDR2 SVGAGI. This CDR3 spans 14 amino acids. V was cut by 2 bases and J by 2 bases, with 7 bases left in between. CDR3 residues: CASSYRDGNQPQHF. DNA of the CDR3: TGTGCCAGCAGTTACCGGGACGGCAATCAGCCCCAGCATTTT.

To note about this clone: Other DNA sequences in the sample encode the same CDR3. The chain uses TRBV5-1 and TRBJ2-7, with 9 bases identical to TRBD2. The V gene end was trimmed by 4 bases and the J gene end by 8 bases; junction bases not matched to a gene: 10. The CDR3 runs 14 residues. CDR1 SGHRS and CDR2 YFSETQ come from the germline V gene. CDR3: CASSPNAGGLQQYF. The CDR3 DNA reads TGCGCCAGCAGCCCCAACGCGGGGGGGTTACAGCAGTACTTC. Full variable domain (rest looked up from reference TRBV5-1 and TRBJ2-7): KAGVTQTPRYLIKTRGQQVTLSCSPISGHRSVSWYQQTPGQGLQFLFEYFSETQRNKGNFPGRFSGRQFSNSRSEMNVSTLELGDSALYLCASSPNAGGLQQYFGPGTRLTVT.

The chain carries TRBV4-2 and TRBJ2-7; D is unresolved. CDR1 is LGHNA, CDR2 YNFKEQ, per germline. CDR3 size: 16 residues. Trimming removed 3 bases at V and 3 bases at J, with 18 bases between. CDR3 sequence (DNA): TGTGCCAGCAGCCAGATCGGGTCCACTTTGGGCTACGAGCAGTACTTC. Translated: CASSQIGSTLGYEQYF.

The chain employs TRBV6-1 and TRBJ1-1; D gene unclear. The CDR3 sequence is 15 residues long. V was clipped by 6 bases and J by 1 base, with 15 bases between them. Looked up from germline, CDR1 is MNHNS and CDR2 is SASEGT. The CDR3 is CASSAMVAQNTEAFF. The DNA of the CDR3 is TGTGCCAGCAGCGCAATGGTAGCTCAGAACACTGAAGCTTTCTTT.

The CDR3 region is CASSRSGRGNEQFF. The CDR3 bases are TGTGCCAGCAGCCGCTCGGGGCGGGGCAATGAGCAGTTCTTC. J is TRBJ2-1 and V is TRBV11-1, with D perhaps matching TRBD2 (6 bases). Germline values: CDR1 SGHAT, CDR2 FQDESV (reference sequence). This CDR3 has 14 residues. Trimming took off 5 bases at V and 6 bases at J, with 14 bases between the two ends.

In this sample, this clone turned up once. The rearrangement links TRBV19 to TRBJ1-5; D is uncertain. The CDR3 has 14 amino acids. V shed 1 base and J shed 9 bases, with 13 bases lying between them. From germline, CDR1 is LNHDA and CDR2 SQIVND (reference sequence). In nucleotides, the CDR3 is TGTGCCAGTAGTATAGCATCCCTTAGCGGGCCCCAGCATTTT. Translation: CASSIASLSGPQHF. The full variable domain, rest sourced from reference TRBV19 and TRBJ1-5, is DGGITQSPKYLFRKEGQNVTLSCEQNLNHDAMYWYRQDPGQGLRLIYYSQIVNDFQKGDIAEGYSVSREKKESFPLTVTSAQKNPTAFYLCASSIASLSGPQHFGDGTRLSIL.

On this clone itself: Other DNA sequences of this sample code for an identical CDR3. The rearrangement uses TRBV9 and TRBJ1-2; 9 positions match TRBD1. The CDR3 contains 13 residues. V was pared by 2 bases and J by 4 bases, with 0 bases of the junction left unmatched. Germline V gene sequence: CDR1 SGDLS, CDR2 YYNGEE. The CDR3 region is CASSVGQGYGYTF. For the CDR3, the DNA is TGTGCCAGCAGCGTGGGACAGGGCTATGGCTACACCTTC.

The rearrangement uses TRBV4-3 and TRBJ2-2; TRBD1 agrees at 7 bases. Germline V gene data show CDR1 as LGHNA and CDR2 as YSLEER. The V segment lost 0 bases and the J segment 4 bases; nucleotides outside the gene matches: 8. This CDR3 has 17 residues. As DNA, the CDR3 is TGCGCCAGCAGCCAAGAGTTACAGGGGTTGGGCACCGGGGAGCTGTTTTTT. Translated, it gives CASSQELQGLGTGELFF.

V gene TRBV6-5 combines with J gene TRBJ2-7, with unresolved D. The germline V gene has CDR1 MNHEY and CDR2 SVGAGI. Deletions cut 2 bases from V and 0 bases from J, with 5 bases between. CDR3 length: 13 amino acids. CDR3 sequence reads: CASSYGDSYEQYF. For the CDR3, the DNA is TGTGCCAGCAGTTACGGGGACTCCTACGAGCAGTACTTC.

This clone was detected a few times. The genes are TRBV6-6 and TRBJ1-5; 7 bases are a match to TRBD1. The CDR3 spans 16 residues. Trimming removed 0 bases from V and 6 bases from J; junction bases left unmatched: 8. Germline V gene data show CDR1 as MNHNY and CDR2 as SVGAGI (reference sequence). The CDR3: CASSYSLDRRGQPQHF. CDR3 DNA: TGTGCCAGCAGTTACTCCTTGGACAGGAGGGGTCAGCCCCAGCATTTT.

This chain uses TRBV7-9 with TRBJ2-7; 9 positions agree with TRBD1. Germline V gene sequence: CDR1 SEHNR, CDR2 FQNEAQ (reference sequence). The V gene end was trimmed by 4 bases and the J gene end by 8 bases; junction bases not matched to a gene: 6. This CDR3 comprises 13 residues. CDR3 DNA: TGTGCCAGCAGCTCTGGACAGGGGCAGAAGCAGTACTTC. Its protein is CASSSGQGQKQYF.

This clone came up once. The chain employs TRBV10-3 and TRBJ1-6; TRBD1 matches 11 bases. The CDR3 runs 17 residues. The V gene end was trimmed by 4 bases and the J gene end by 4 bases; junction bases not matched to a gene: 6. CDR1 and CDR2 (germline): ENHRY, SYGVKD. The CDR3 bases are TGTGCCATCAGTGTTGGGACAGGGGGTACTTATAATTCACCCCTCCACTTT. Amino acids: CAISVGTGGTYNSPLHF.

The chain recombines TRBV30 with TRBJ1-6; D is unclear. Germline CDR1 and CDR2: GTSNPN and SVGIG (reference sequence). This CDR3 has 12 residues. The V and J ends lost 2 bases and 10 bases respectively, with 9 bases between them. In DNA, the CDR3 is TGTGCCTGGAGTTCTCCGGGGTCACCCCTCCACTTT. Encoded protein: CAWSSPGSPLHF.

CDR3 protein: CASSLSRTGPYEQYF. The CDR3 nucleotides are TGTGCCAGCAGCCTCTCTAGGACAGGACCCTACGAGCAGTACTTC. The genes are TRBV14 and TRBJ2-7; 7 bases match TRBD1. J gave up 2 bases and V 4 bases, and 8 bases lay outside the gene matches. From germline, CDR1 is SGHDN and CDR2 FVKESK. The CDR3 runs 15 residues.

Concerning this clone: At one boundary the junction diverges from the germline segment, which might be a read error. V gene TRBV9 combines with J gene TRBJ2-3; 13 bases map to TRBD2. There are 16 residues in the CDR3. The germline CDR1 and CDR2 sequences are SGDLS and YYNGEE. The CDR3 bases are TGTGCCAGCAGCCCACGACTAGCGGGGGGAACAGATATGCAGTATTTT. Its translation is CASSPRLAGGTDMQYF.

The rearrangement uses TRBV7-9 and TRBJ1-2; 9 bases are a match to TRBD1. V was clipped by 4 bases and J by 3 bases; unmatched bases: 6. The CDR3 contains 15 residues. Germline V gene lookup returns CDR1 SEHNR and CDR2 FQNEAQ (reference sequence). CDR3 amino acids: CASSSNRGRDYGYTF. CDR3 nucleotide sequence: TGTGCCAGCAGCTCAAACAGGGGGCGCGACTATGGCTACACCTTC.

The rearrangement joins TRBV19 to TRBJ1-1; the D is unclear. The V end lost 3 bases, the J end lost 6 bases, and 5 bases lay between the germline ends. Germline values: CDR1 LNHDA, CDR2 SQIVND (reference sequence). This CDR3 contains 11 residues. CDR3 region: CASSIRSEAFF. As DNA, the CDR3 is TGTGCCAGTAGTATCAGATCTGAAGCTTTCTTT. Full variable domain (rest looked up from reference TRBV19 and TRBJ1-1): DGGITQSPKYLFRKEGQNVTLSCEQNLNHDAMYWYRQDPGQGLRLIYYSQIVNDFQKGDIAEGYSVSREKKESFPLTVTSAQKNPTAFYLCASSIRSEAFFGQGTRLTVV.

This chain joins TRBV9 and TRBJ1-1; TRBD1 matches at 8 bases. CDR3 size: 15 residues. The V and J ends lost 0 bases and 5 bases, in that order; junction bases with no gene match: 6. Germline V gene sequence: CDR1 SGDLS, CDR2 YYNGEE. CDR3 loop: CASSVVRGLETEAFF. The CDR3 DNA follows: TGTGCCAGCAGCGTAGTCAGGGGGCTGGAGACTGAAGCTTTCTTT.

This chain links TRBV2 with TRBJ2-1, with 8 positions matching TRBD2. The CDR3 has 13 residues. Germline V gene data show CDR1 as SNHLY and CDR2 as FYNNEI. Trimming at V came to 11 bases and at J to 5 bases, leaving 8 bases not matched to a gene. CDR3 protein: CAGSGGFDNEQFF. As DNA, the CDR3 is TGTGCCGGAAGCGGGGGTTTTGACAATGAGCAGTTCTTC. Variable domain in full (rest from reference TRBV2 and TRBJ2-1): EPEVTQTPSHQVTQMGQEVILRCVPISNHLYFYWYRQILGQKVEFLVSFYNNEISEKSEIFDDQFSVERPDGSNFTLKIRSTKLEDSAMYFCAGSGGFDNEQFFGPGTRLTVL.

The chain recombines TRBV29-1 with TRBJ1-2, with 7 bases lining up with TRBD1. The V segment lost 3 bases and the J segment 4 bases; nucleotides outside the gene matches: 8. The V gene's germline CDR1 is SQVTM and CDR2 ANQGSEA. This CDR3 region has 14 residues. The DNA for the CDR3 is TGCAGCGTTGAGAGGCAGGGGGGAACCTATGGCTACACCTTC. This gives the protein CSVERQGGTYGYTF.

The CDR3 sequence is CASARTGPLYGYTF. CDR3 nucleotides: TGTGCCAGTGCCAGGACAGGACCACTCTATGGCTACACCTTC. The chain uses TRBV19 and TRBJ1-2, with TRBD1 matching 7 bases. V lost 8 bases to trimming and J lost 4 bases; unmatched junction nucleotides: 10. Germline V lookup: CDR1 LNHDA, CDR2 SQIVND (reference sequence). The CDR3 totals 14 residues.

Comment on this clone: An end of the junction differs from the germline gene, which may be a read error. The chain recombines TRBV7-2 with TRBJ2-3, with 11 bases aligning to TRBD2. Germline V gives CDR1 SGHTA, CDR2 FQGNSA. The CDR3 extends over 14 amino acids. The CDR3 spells CASSIAGGPDTQYF. DNA for the CDR3: TGTGCCAGCAGCATAGCGGGGGGGCCGGATACGCAGTATTTT.

The J gene is TRBJ1-5, the V gene TRBV7-6; 8 nucleotides match TRBD1. Germline loops: CDR1 SGHVS, CDR2 FNYEAQ. This CDR3 is built from 16 residues. V shed 5 bases and J 0 bases; nucleotides not matched to a gene: 6. The chain's CDR3 is CASSKMTGDSNQPQHF. CDR3 sequence (DNA): TGTGCCAGCAGCAAAATGACAGGGGATAGCAATCAGCCCCAGCATTTT.

The chain employs TRBV19 and TRBJ2-1; 11 bases are a match to TRBD2. The CDR3 contains 19 residues. V was pared by 3 bases and J by 1 base, with 11 bases of the junction left unmatched. Germline V CDR1 and CDR2: LNHDA, SQIVND (reference sequence). For the CDR3, the DNA is TGTGCCAGTAGTATGAGGGGTCTAGCGGGGGGAGGTTCCTACAATGAGCAGTTCTTC. Its translation: CASSMRGLAGGGSYNEQFF.

The V gene is TRBV7-9, the J gene TRBJ1-2, with D unresolved. The germline gives CDR1 SEHNR, CDR2 FQNEAQ (reference sequence). The V end was cut by 1 base, the J end by 4 bases, with 4 bases between. The CDR3 is 12 residues long. In DNA, the CDR3 is TGTGCCAGCAGCTTAGATCTCTATGGCTACACCTTC. Translated, it gives CASSLDLYGYTF. The whole variable domain, filled in from reference TRBV7-9 and TRBJ1-2, reads DTGVSQNPRHKITKRGQNVTFRCDPISEHNRLYWYRQTLGQGPEFLTYFQNEAQLEKSRLLSDRFSAERPKGSFSTLEIQRTEQGDSAMYLCASSLDLYGYTFGSGTRLTVV.

The count of this clone is one. The chain is built from TRBV5-6 and TRBJ1-1; possible D gene TRBD1, 5 bases. The V gene's germline CDR1 is SGHDT and CDR2 YYEEEE. This CDR3 spans 13 amino acids. Between the trimmed V and J ends, which lost 5 bases and 1 base, there was a span of 9 bases. The DNA of the CDR3 is TGTGCCAGCAGACTCGACAGGAACACTGAAGCTTTCTTT. It encodes CASRLDRNTEAFF.

The chain couples TRBV5-4 to TRBJ2-7; TRBD1 aligns across 11 bases. The length of the CDR3 is 15 residues. With V trimmed by 3 bases and J by 4 bases, 6 bases remained unmatched. Germline V gene data show CDR1 as SGHNT and CDR2 as YYREEE (reference sequence). CDR3 sequence reads: CASSSGTGGMYEQYF. The CDR3 DNA reads as TGTGCCAGCAGCTCCGGGACAGGGGGTATGTACGAGCAGTACTTC.

This rearrangement joins TRBV10-1 to TRBJ1-1; D is uncertain. Germline assignment: CDR1 WNHNN and CDR2 SYGVQD (reference sequence). This CDR3 has 16 residues. The germline V and J ends were trimmed by 1 base and 0 bases, with 12 bases remaining between them. CDR3 sequence: CASSEFDTEMNTEAFF. Written as DNA, the CDR3 is TGCGCCAGCAGTGAGTTCGATACTGAGATGAACACTGAAGCTTTCTTT.